A selection of T cell receptor beta chains follows, all from one sample in a study of cytomegalovirus exposure and HLA in healthy donors. Assay: immunoSEQ multiplex PCR; the TCRdb copy retains only in-frame clones and omits some. The sample carries 95,000 to 150,000 clones, 70% to 85% recorded once. Sequenced sample: PBMCs. These receptors all stem from a man between 18 and 29 years old in good health and CMV-seropositive. CDR3s include the opening cysteine and the closing phenylalanine or tryptophan. The D gene is left open where the match is weak. For some rows the clone size is stated as once, few or many, or as a class when expanded; others skip it.

v_gene	j_gene	abundance	d_gene	CDR3aa	CDR3nt
TRBV28	TRBJ2-1	NA	NA	CASSPGWDSRNEQFF	TGTGCCAGCAGTCCCGGTTGGGACTCCCGCAATGAGCAGTTCTTC
TRBV7-9	TRBJ2-5	NA	NA	CASSFLAGLETQYF	TGTGCCAGCAGCTTTTTGGCGGGATTGGAGACCCAGTACTTC
TRBV25-1	TRBJ1-1	NA	TRBD1	CASRGSTGGRNKEAFF	TGTGCCAGCAGGGGCTCGACAGGGGGAAGGAATAAAGAAGCTTTCTTT
TRBV28	TRBJ2-1	once	TRBD2	CASREAGLSYNEQFF	TGTGCCAGCCGGGAAGCGGGGCTTTCCTACAATGAGCAGTTCTTC
TRBV9	TRBJ2-1	NA	TRBD2	CASSVPLAGGNNEQFF	TGTGCCAGCAGCGTCCCACTAGCGGGAGGGAACAATGAGCAGTTCTTC
TRBV19	TRBJ1-5	NA	TRBD1	CASTLGQGALGSNQPQHF	TGTGCCAGTACCCTGGGACAGGGGGCGCTGGGTAGCAATCAGCCCCAGCATTTT
TRBV6-1	TRBJ2-2	NA	NA	CASKNQGRTGELFF	TGTGCCAGCAAGAACCAGGGGCGCACCGGGGAGCTGTTTTTT
TRBV11-2	TRBJ2-3	few	NA	CASSSNGLLRTDTQYF	TGTGCCAGCAGCTCGAACGGACTGCTCCGCACAGATACGCAGTATTTT
TRBV5-1	TRBJ1-2	NA	NA	CASSLVSGLDGYTF	TGCGCCAGCAGCTTGGTATCAGGACTCGATGGCTACACCTTC
TRBV6-1	TRBJ2-4	NA	NA	CASSDNPGRGTKNIQYF	TGTGCCAGCAGTGATAATCCAGGGCGGGGAACCAAAAACATTCAGTACTTC
TRBV19	TRBJ1-3	few	TRBD1	CASSPGTGARSGNTIYF	TGTGCCAGTAGCCCTGGGACAGGGGCCCGCTCTGGAAACACCATATATTTT
TRBV27	TRBJ1-2	NA	NA	CASSLTDNYGYTF	TGTGCCAGCAGTTTGACAGATAACTATGGCTACACCTTC
TRBV30	TRBJ2-3	NA	TRBD1	CAWSRGLGDTQYF	TGTGCCTGGAGTAGGGGGCTAGGAGATACGCAGTATTTT
TRBV7-6	TRBJ2-7	NA	NA	CASSLATGDEQYF	TGTGCCAGCAGCTTAGCAACAGGAGACGAGCAGTACTTC
TRBV6-1	TRBJ1-5	few	NA	CASRRQVNQPQHF	TGTGCCAGCAGGCGACAGGTCAATCAGCCCCAGCATTTT
TRBV5-1	TRBJ2-2	once	NA	CASSLAVRGQNTGELFF	TGCGCCAGCAGCTTGGCCGTTCGGGGTCAGAACACCGGGGAGCTGTTTTTT
TRBV6-5	TRBJ1-6	few	TRBD1	CASSVQGASSPLHF	TGTGCCAGCAGTGTACAGGGGGCCTCTTCACCCCTCCACTTT
TRBV28	TRBJ1-5	NA	TRBD1	CASKVIGTASNQPQHF	TGTGCCAGCAAGGTTATCGGGACAGCTAGCAATCAGCCCCAGCATTTT
TRBV27	TRBJ1-2	once	NA	CASSSFLDRNYGYTF	TGTGCCAGCAGTTCGTTTCTAGACAGGAACTATGGCTACACCTTC
TRBV18	TRBJ2-7	NA	TRBD1	CASTPNDRGEQYF	TGTGCCAGCACCCCCAACGACAGGGGTGAGCAGTACTTC
TRBV5-1	TRBJ1-2	NA	NA	CASSLGQVAAGYTF	TGCGCCAGCAGCTTGGGACAGGTTGCGGCTGGCTACACCTTC
TRBV13	TRBJ2-7	NA	NA	CASSLGGGGLYEQYF	TGTGCCAGCAGCTTAGGAGGGGGGGGGCTTTACGAGCAGTACTTC
TRBV28	TRBJ1-2	NA	NA	CASMGGALSLYGYTF	TGTGCCAGTATGGGGGGGGCCCTGAGCTTGTATGGCTACACCTTC
TRBV27	TRBJ2-7	NA	NA	CASSLGAAYEQYF	TGTGCCAGCAGCCTAGGGGCAGCTTACGAGCAGTACTTC
TRBV9	TRBJ2-1	NA	TRBD2	CASSVAVAGGYIGDEQFF	TGTGCCAGCAGCGTAGCCGTAGCGGGGGGTTATATTGGGGATGAGCAGTTCTTC
TRBV5-1	TRBJ2-5	NA	TRBD1	CASSSGQARGQTQYF	TGCGCCAGCAGCTCGGGACAGGCGCGAGGACAGACCCAGTACTTC
TRBV5-1	TRBJ2-4	NA	NA	CASSLGGRENIQYF	TGCGCCAGCAGCTTAGGGGGGAGGGAAAACATTCAGTACTTC
TRBV5-1	TRBJ1-1	NA	NA	CASSLRGNTEAFF	TGCGCCAGCAGCTTGCGGGGAAACACTGAAGCTTTCTTT
TRBV6-6	TRBJ2-7	few	TRBD1	CASSYSGQGAYEQYF	TGTGCCAGCAGTTACTCCGGACAGGGTGCCTACGAGCAGTACTTC
TRBV28	TRBJ2-1	few	NA	CASSTGYNEQFF	TGTGCCAGCAGTACAGGGTACAATGAGCAGTTCTTC
TRBV27	TRBJ2-6	few	NA	CASRWRGAGANVLTF	TGTGCCAGCAGATGGAGGGGCGCTGGGGCCAACGTCCTGACTTTC
TRBV18	TRBJ2-7	NA	TRBD2	CASSPRPSGAYEQYF	TGTGCCAGCTCACCTCGTCCTAGCGGGGCCTACGAGCAGTACTTC
TRBV9	TRBJ2-1	NA	NA	CASSLYDNEQFF	TGTGCCAGCAGCCTGTATGACAATGAGCAGTTCTTC
TRBV5-6	TRBJ2-5	NA	TRBD1	CASSFGQGGPQETQYF	TGTGCCAGCAGCTTCGGACAGGGTGGGCCCCAAGAGACCCAGTACTTC
TRBV9	TRBJ2-3	NA	NA	CASSVYGTQDTQYF	TGTGCCAGCAGCGTGTACGGAACACAGGATACGCAGTATTTT
TRBV14	TRBJ2-5	few	TRBD2	CASSQETSGVRETQYF	TGTGCCAGCAGCCAAGAAACTAGCGGGGTAAGGGAGACCCAGTACTTC
TRBV6-5	TRBJ1-5	NA	NA	CASTRGRNQPQHF	TGTGCCAGCACGCGTGGGCGCAATCAGCCCCAGCATTTT
TRBV28	TRBJ2-3	NA	NA	CASSMGGTDTQYF	TGTGCCAGCAGTATGGGGGGAACAGATACGCAGTATTTT
TRBV6-5	TRBJ1-5	once	NA	CASSTDRRAQPQHF	TGTGCCAGCAGTACGGACCGGAGGGCTCAGCCCCAGCATTTT
TRBV5-4	TRBJ1-6	NA	NA	CASSFGNNSPLHF	TGTGCCAGCAGCTTCGGTAATAATTCACCCCTCCACTTT
TRBV6-6	TRBJ2-1	NA	NA	CASLDRYNEQFF	TGTGCCAGCCTGGACAGATACAATGAGCAGTTCTTC
TRBV7-9	TRBJ2-7	NA	NA	CASSSVPSYEQYF	TGTGCCAGCAGTTCGGTCCCCTCCTACGAGCAGTACTTC
TRBV30	TRBJ2-3	NA	TRBD2	CAWTGGLAGGISTDTQYF	TGTGCCTGGACGGGAGGGCTAGCGGGAGGAATTAGCACAGATACGCAGTATTTT
TRBV6-5	TRBJ1-5	NA	NA	CASSLTGSEQPQHF	TGTGCCAGCAGTTTAACAGGGTCAGAGCAGCCCCAGCATTTT
TRBV5-5	TRBJ1-3	NA	NA	CASKSGNTIYF	TGTGCCAGCAAGAGCGGAAACACCATATATTTT
TRBV7-8	TRBJ1-4	NA	NA	CAGSFRVFDQLFF	TGTGCCGGCAGCTTCAGGGTCTTTGATCAACTGTTTTTT
TRBV6-1	TRBJ1-5	few	TRBD1	CASSLFVQGAQPQHF	TGTGCCAGCAGCCTATTCGTGCAGGGGGCGCAGCCCCAGCATTTT
TRBV6-5	TRBJ1-1	NA	NA	CASRTGQTEAFF	TGTGCCAGCAGGACCGGACAGACTGAAGCTTTCTTT
TRBV2	TRBJ1-4	NA	TRBD1	CASRAMDREYEKLFF	TGTGCCAGCAGAGCCATGGACAGGGAGTATGAAAAACTGTTTTTT
TRBV27	TRBJ2-7	NA	TRBD2	CASSLGLAPNYEQYF	TGTGCCAGCAGCCTGGGACTAGCGCCAAATTACGAGCAGTACTTC
TRBV25-1	TRBJ1-1	NA	NA	CASSAMTELNTEAFF	TGTGCCAGCAGCGCAATGACAGAATTGAACACTGAAGCTTTCTTT